This is a list of T cell receptor beta chains from one sample in a study of a mutant IDH1 vaccine in newly diagnosed glioma. Clones were sequenced by immunoSEQ multiplex PCR, and TCRdb holds only the in-frame ones, with some missing. The data hold 58,000 or so clones, with 80% to 90% observed a single time. For these receptors, no antigen is known. The sequencing used PBMCs, collected from a glioma patient whose treatment included an IDH1 peptide vaccine. The receptors were sampled from a middle-aged man with glioma. CDR3s include the opening cysteine and the closing phenylalanine or tryptophan.

cdr3_aa v_call cdr3_length
CAISVSGELFF TRBV10-3 11
CASSLRQGYEQYF TRBV19 13
CASSYSFWTGGHYDTQYF TRBV2 18
CASSLLAGGQGNTEAFF TRBV7-9 17
CASGYGSNTEAFF TRBV7-3 13
CASSLTGFEGGMIF TRBV5-1 14
CASSLGSGYEQYF TRBV11-2 13
CASSPRILAKNIQYF TRBV7-2 15
CASSLASPSYEQYF TRBV27 14
CASSPPEATRSLYF TRBV6-6 14
CASSLGLAGGHETQYF TRBV5-1 16
CASSVSLGRTQYF TRBV9 13
CASGLGILGEQYF TRBV28 13
CASSQDQTGVQPQHF TRBV4-1 15
CASSLGGITEAFF TRBV7-9 13
CASGLPRGSRLARYEQYF TRBV12-5 18
CASSEGRSRTDTQYF TRBV10-1 15
CASRYTSRAPYEQYF TRBV6-1 15
CASSLPGTDTQYF TRBV11-3 13
CASSQDWIGPYEQYF TRBV4-1 15
CASSPQAGWETQYF TRBV5-1 14
CASSQVLATSNQPQHF TRBV4-2 16
CASSFGTAAETQYF TRBV11-1 14
CASSLAGEQYF TRBV7-9 11
CASSVALSFRTGELFF TRBV9 16
CATSREPGGSNEQFF TRBV15 15
CASSAPGQGAGYTF TRBV9 14
CASCPDPDYNEQFF TRBV19 14